This is a list of T cell receptor beta chains from one sample in a study of T cell changes during pregnancy in multiple sclerosis. The assay was immunoSEQ multiplex PCR, and TCRdb's table has in-frame clones only and misses some. In the table there are approximately 100,000 clones, 91% of which are singletons. The sequences come from peripheral blood, collected before pregnancy. The receptor set was obtained from a female donor with multiple sclerosis, enrolled in a pregnancy study. Both conserved end residues are part of each CDR3. The D gene is left open where the match is weak. Clone size, where shown, is once, few, many, or a class for clones that have expanded.

D | size | J | V | DNA | CDR3
TRBD1 | . | TRBJ1-6 | TRBV19 | TGTGCCAGTAGTATTATGTTTCAGGGGGATAATTCACCCCTCCACTTT | CASSIMFQGDNSPLHF
. | . | TRBJ1-6 | TRBV7-3 | TGTGCCAGCAGCTCTTACAGGGATAATTCACCCCTCCACTTT | CASSSYRDNSPLHF
. | . | TRBJ1-1 | TRBV5-6 | TGTGCCAGCACCACCCCGTCGGGCACTGAAGCTTTCTTT | CASTTPSGTEAFF
. | . | TRBJ2-1 | TRBV6-6 | TGTGCCAGCAGTTACGCGGGGTACAATGAGCAGTTCTTC | CASSYAGYNEQFF
. | . | TRBJ2-2 | TRBV10-3 | TGTGCCATCAGTGGACCGGACTCGCTGAACACCGGGGAGCTGTTTTTT | CAISGPDSLNTGELFF
TRBD1 | . | TRBJ2-2 | TRBV15 | TGTGCCACCAGCTTCAGGACAGGGGCCACCGGGGAGCTGTTTTTT | CATSFRTGATGELFF
TRBD2 | . | TRBJ2-7 | TRBV7-8 | TGTGCCAGCAGCCTCCGACTAGCGGGAGAATACGACGAGCAGTACTTC | CASSLRLAGEYDEQYF
TRBD2 | . | TRBJ2-7 | TRBV4-1 | TGCGCCAGCAGCCAAGATCGAAGCGGGAGTCGCAACGAGCAGTACTTC | CASSQDRSGSRNEQYF
TRBD1 | once | TRBJ2-1 | TRBV5-4 | TGTGCCAGCAGCTCCAAGGGACAGGGGGCGAATGAGCAGTTCTTC | CASSSKGQGANEQFF
. | . | TRBJ2-5 | TRBV6-1 | TGTGCCAGCAGTGAAGTCGGTATAGATGTGAAAGAGACCCAGTACTTC | CASSEVGIDVKETQYF
TRBD1 | . | TRBJ1-1 | TRBV28 | TGTGCCGCCCAGACAGGGGCAGGGAACACTGAAGCTTTCTTT | CAAQTGAGNTEAFF
. | . | TRBJ1-2 | TRBV5-3 | TGTGCCAGAAGCCCTTTAAGTTGGGGGCATGTAAGTGCTAACTATGGCTACACCTTC | CARSPLSWGHVSANYGYTF
. | . | TRBJ2-7 | TRBV2 | TGTGCCAGCAAGGTGGGGCCCCAGGAGCAGTACTTC | CASKVGPQEQYF
TRBD1 | . | TRBJ2-1 | TRBV18 | TGTGCCAGCTCAGAGAGCAGACAGGGGGCGAGACTAGCATCGAATGAGCAGTTCTTC | CASSESRQGARLASNEQFF
TRBD1 | . | TRBJ2-1 | TRBV29-1 | TGCAGCGTTCAGGGGGTCAGGGAGCAGTTCTTC | CSVQGVREQFF
. | . | TRBJ2-7 | TRBV7-2 | TGTGCCAGCAGCTTATCCTGGCGGGGTCCCTACGAGCAGTACTTC | CASSLSWRGPYEQYF
. | . | TRBJ1-2 | TRBV2 | TGTGCCAGCAGTGATAGACAGGACCCGTATGGCTACACCTTC | CASSDRQDPYGYTF
. | few | TRBJ1-2 | TRBV19 | TGTGCCAGTAGTATGGGAGGGGGCTACACCTTC | CASSMGGGYTF
. | . | TRBJ1-5 | TRBV7-2 | TGTGCCAGCAGCTTTTCAGGGCTTCCTAATCAGCCCCAGCATTTT | CASSFSGLPNQPQHF
. | . | TRBJ2-1 | TRBV7-9 | TGTGCCAGCAGTCTACTAGCAGCCAACAATGAGCAGTTCTTC | CASSLLAANNEQFF